This T cell receptor (beta chain) appears in the sequencing data of a study of neoadjuvant nivolumab and ipilimumab in lung cancer. The CDR3 has 12 residues. Germline CDR1 and CDR2: SGHTA and FQGNSA. Deletions cut 8 bases from V and 1 base from J, with 7 bases between. This table comes from immunoSEQ multiplex PCR, and its TCRdb copy is limited to in-frame clones, with some not included. Of over 25,000 clones in the sample, more than 75% were seen once. This TCR derives from an adult with non-small cell lung cancer. Sequencing was performed on tumor tissue, taken after neoadjuvant nivolumab, alone or with ipilimumab, at or shortly before surgery. The chain has TRBV7-2 and TRBJ2-3; D might be TRBD1 or TRBD2, each matching 5 bases. Written as DNA, the CDR3 is TGTGCCAGCGGGGACGGCACAGATACGCAGTATTTT. Protein product: CASGDGTDTQYF.